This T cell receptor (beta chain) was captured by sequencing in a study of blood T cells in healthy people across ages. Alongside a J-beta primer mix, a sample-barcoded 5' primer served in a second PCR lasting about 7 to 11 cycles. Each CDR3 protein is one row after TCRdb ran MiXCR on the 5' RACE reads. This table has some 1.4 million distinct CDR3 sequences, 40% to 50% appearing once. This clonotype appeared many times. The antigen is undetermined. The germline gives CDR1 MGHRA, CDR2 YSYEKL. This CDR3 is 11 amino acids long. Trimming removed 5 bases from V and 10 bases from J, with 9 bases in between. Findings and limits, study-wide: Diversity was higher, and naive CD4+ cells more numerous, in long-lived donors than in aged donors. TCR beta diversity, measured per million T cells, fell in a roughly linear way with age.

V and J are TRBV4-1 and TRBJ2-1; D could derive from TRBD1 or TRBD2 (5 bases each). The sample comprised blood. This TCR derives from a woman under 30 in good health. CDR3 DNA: TGCGCCAGCAGCGAGGGACGGGAGCAGTTCTTC. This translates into CASSEGREQFF.